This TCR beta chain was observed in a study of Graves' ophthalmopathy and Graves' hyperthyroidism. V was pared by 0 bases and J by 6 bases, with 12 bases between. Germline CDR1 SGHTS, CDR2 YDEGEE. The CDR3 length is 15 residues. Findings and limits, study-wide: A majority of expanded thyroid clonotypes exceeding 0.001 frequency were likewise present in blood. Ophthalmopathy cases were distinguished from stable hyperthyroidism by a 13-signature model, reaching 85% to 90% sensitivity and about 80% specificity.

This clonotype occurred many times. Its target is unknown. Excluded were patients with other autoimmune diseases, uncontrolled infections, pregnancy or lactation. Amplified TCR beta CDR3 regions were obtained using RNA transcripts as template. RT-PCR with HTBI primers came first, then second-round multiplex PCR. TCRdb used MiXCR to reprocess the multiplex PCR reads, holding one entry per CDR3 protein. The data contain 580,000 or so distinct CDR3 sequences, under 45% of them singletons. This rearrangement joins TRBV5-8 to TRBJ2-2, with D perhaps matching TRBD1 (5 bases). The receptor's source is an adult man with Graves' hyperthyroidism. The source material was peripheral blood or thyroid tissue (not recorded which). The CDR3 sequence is CASSLVGAEAGELFF. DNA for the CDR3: TGTGCCAGCAGCTTGGTTGGGGCTGAGGCCGGGGAGCTGTTTTTT.